This T cell receptor beta chain was documented in a study of tumor and adjacent non-tumor tissue in lung cancer. Whole-study context: There were some 11 adenocarcinoma, 2 squamous cell carcinoma and 1 small cell lung cancer cases.

Three rounds of nested PCR, following a modified ARM-PCR protocol, produced the TCRbeta library. MiXCR, run by TCRdb on the multiplex PCR reads, gives a single entry per CDR3 protein. The sample records some 100,000 distinct CDR3 sequences, roughly 80% being singletons. This clonotype was found once. A junction end diverges from the germline sequence, so it may reflect a read error. The template was RNA from unsorted bulk tissue. This non-tumor lung sample came from over 3 cm beyond the tumor edge. The V gene's germline CDR1 is SGHTA and CDR2 FQGTGA. The CDR3 loop spans 16 amino acids. Sequenced input: distant non-tumor lung tissue. The TCR sequence derives from a man aged 60-69 years with small cell lung cancer. The V call is TRBV7-3, the J call TRBJ2-1; a weak D match, TRBD2 (7 bases). The CDR3 here is CGSSLGGAGMNNEQFF. CDR3 in DNA: TGTGGCAGCAGCTTAGGGGGAGCGGGAATGAACAATGAGCAGTTCTTC.